This T cell receptor beta chain was obtained from a study of T cell repertoires in cytomegalovirus infection. The wider study: Matching HLA type, along with CMV infection, was indicated by public TCR beta signatures.

This clonotype was observed many times. The antigen remains undetermined. Germline loops: CDR1 SGHVS, CDR2 FQNEAQ. Between the trimmed V and J ends, which lost 2 bases and 3 bases, there was a span of 11 bases. CDR3 length: 15 residues. TCRdb reprocessed the reads with MiXCR, giving one entry per CDR3 protein. The table shows hundreds of thousands of distinct CDR3 sequences, with 32% occurring only once. This TCR was recovered from a human donor in good health (CMV status not recorded). Some clones in this sample may be carry-over from other donors' samples. This specimen consisted of cultured CD8+ T cells from PBMCs, obtained from culture after CMV antigen stimulation. The rearrangement links TRBV7-8 to TRBJ2-4, with a tentative D call TRBD1 (6 bases). The DNA of the CDR3 is TGTGCCAGCAGCTTATTCGCAGGGGACAAAAACATTCAGTACTTC. Encoded protein: CASSLFAGDKNIQYF.